A single sample is the source of the 10 T cell receptor beta chains below, sequenced in a study of T cell responses to AZD1222 COVID-19 vaccine. This table comes from immunoSEQ multiplex PCR, and its TCRdb copy is limited to in-frame clones, with some not included. The table shows about 200,000 clones, with more than 85% occurring only once. Sample: peripheral blood, taken 28 days after the second AZD1222 dose. The receptors come from an adult who received the AZD1222 COVID-19 vaccine.

This clone has just one count. This sequence joins TRBV30 and TRBJ1-5, with 7 positions matching TRBD1. The CDR3 has 11 amino acids. V gave up 0 bases and J gave up 13 bases; unmatched junction bases: 3. The germline V gene encodes CDR1 GTSNPN and CDR2 SVGIG (reference sequence). The CDR3 region is CAWSVSDRQHF. CDR3 bases: TGTGCCTGGAGTGTGTCGGACAGGCAGCATTTT.

This chain connects TRBV28 to TRBJ1-6, with TRBD1 identical over 7 bases. Germline trimming cut 5 bases from V and 0 bases from J; bases unmatched to any gene: 10. CDR3 length: 18 residues. From germline, CDR1 is MDHEN and CDR2 SYDVKM. For the CDR3, the DNA is TGTGCCAGCAGTCCTCCCCGGGGACAGAGCTCCTATAATTCACCCCTCCACTTT. The encoded protein is CASSPPRGQSSYNSPLHF.

V is TRBV6-5 and J is TRBJ1-2; D is undetermined. Trimming stripped 7 bases from V and 2 bases from J, with 5 bases between. The CDR3 runs 11 residues. Germline V gene sequence: CDR1 MNHEY, CDR2 SVGAGI. The CDR3 sequence: CASTANYGYTF. The CDR3 coding sequence is TGTGCCAGCACCGCAAACTATGGCTACACCTTC.

The chain combines TRBV5-4 with TRBJ2-1; 8 bases are shared with TRBD2. The length of the CDR3 is 15 residues. CDR1 is SGHNT, CDR2 YYREEE, per germline (reference sequence). The trim removed 2 bases at V and 6 bases at J, leaving 7 bases unmatched. The CDR3 region has the DNA TGTGCCAGCAGCTTTGATAGCGGGATACCCAATGAGCAGTTCTTC. Its translation is CASSFDSGIPNEQFF. Full variable domain (missing parts from reference TRBV5-4 and TRBJ2-1): ETGVTQSPTHLIKTRGQQVTLRCSSQSGHNTVSWYQQALGQGPQFIFQYYREEENGRGNFPPRFSGLQFPNYSSELNVNALELDDSALYLCASSFDSGIPNEQFFGPGTRLTVL.

CDR3 amino acids: CATSDQRTSTDTQYF. CDR3 DNA: TGTGCCACCAGTGACCAGAGAACTAGCACAGATACGCAGTATTTT. The chain employs TRBV24-1 and TRBJ2-3; D remains unclear. CDR3 length: 15 residues. Per germline, CDR1 KGHDR and CDR2 SFDVKD. V was clipped by 4 bases and J by 0 bases, with 10 bases between them.

The CDR3 here is CASSFGGSNQETQYF. CDR3 nucleotides: TGCGCCAGCAGCTTTGGTGGGAGTAACCAAGAGACCCAGTACTTC. The chain combines TRBV5-1 with TRBJ2-5; maybe TRBD2 (5 bases). This CDR3 region has 15 residues. V dropped 2 bases and J dropped 0 bases, with 11 bases sitting between them. The germline gives CDR1 SGHRS, CDR2 YFSETQ.

The rearrangement uses TRBV11-3 and TRBJ1-1; D is perhaps TRBD1 (5 bases). The V gene lost 3 bases and the J gene lost 6 bases, with 14 bases spanning the gap. This CDR3 is built from 14 residues. The germline V gene has CDR1 SGHNT and CDR2 YENEEA. The CDR3 bases are TGTGCCAGCAGCTTGAGGGGCGTGATTCCTGAAGCTTTCTTT. This encodes CASSLRGVIPEAFF. Variable domain in full (rest from reference TRBV11-3 and TRBJ1-1): EAGVVQSPRYKIIEKKQPVAFWCNPISGHNTLYWYLQNLGQGPELLIRYENEEAVDDSQLPKDRFSAERLKGVDSTLKIQPAELGDSAVYLCASSLRGVIPEAFFGQGTRLTVV.

This clone was seen just once. The chain recombines TRBV11-3 with TRBJ1-5; a weak D match, TRBD1 (5 bases). In germline, CDR1 is SGHNT, CDR2 YENEEA. This CDR3 region has 18 residues. Trimming took 0 bases from V and 7 from J, leaving 22 bases between them. The CDR3 loop is CASSLDSEPWGKGQPQHF. As DNA, the CDR3 is TGTGCCAGCAGCTTAGACTCGGAGCCTTGGGGGAAAGGGCAGCCCCAGCATTTT.

The CDR3 spells CASGGQGYGYTF. The CDR3 DNA is TGTGCCAGCGGCGGACAGGGCTATGGCTACACCTTC. The J gene is TRBJ1-2, the V gene TRBV6-5, with 8 bases that match TRBD1. CDR3 length: 12 residues. Germline trimming cut 8 bases from V and 4 bases from J; bases unmatched to any gene: 3. CDR1 and CDR2 (germline): MNHEY, SVGAGI.

The rearrangement links TRBV21-1 to TRBJ2-3; TRBD1 is the table's D call, not checked against the DNA. TRBV21-1 is flagged as a pseudogene. The CDR3 contains 19 residues. CDR3 DNA: TGTGCCAGCAGCCAAGAGGGGACAGGGGGCTGGGTCCTGGAAGATACGCAGTATTTT. This sequence encodes CASSQEGTGGWVLEDTQYF.